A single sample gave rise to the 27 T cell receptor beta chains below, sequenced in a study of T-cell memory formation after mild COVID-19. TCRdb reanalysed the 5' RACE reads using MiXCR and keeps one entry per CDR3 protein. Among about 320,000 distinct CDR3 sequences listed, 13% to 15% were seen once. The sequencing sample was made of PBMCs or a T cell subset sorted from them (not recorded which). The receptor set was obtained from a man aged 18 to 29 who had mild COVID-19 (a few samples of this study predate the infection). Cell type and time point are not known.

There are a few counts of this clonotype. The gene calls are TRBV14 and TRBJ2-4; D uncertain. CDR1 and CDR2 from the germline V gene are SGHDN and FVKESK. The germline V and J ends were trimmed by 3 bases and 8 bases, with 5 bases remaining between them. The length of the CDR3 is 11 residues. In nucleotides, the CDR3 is TGTGCCAGCAGCCACTCGCACATTCAGTACTTC. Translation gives CASSHSHIQYF. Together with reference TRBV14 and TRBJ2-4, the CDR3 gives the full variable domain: EAGVTQFPSHSVIEKGQTVTLRCDPISGHDNLYWYRRVMGKEIKFLLHFVKESKQDESGMPNNRFLAERTGGTYSTLKVQPAELEDSGVYFCASSHSHIQYFGAGTRLSVL.

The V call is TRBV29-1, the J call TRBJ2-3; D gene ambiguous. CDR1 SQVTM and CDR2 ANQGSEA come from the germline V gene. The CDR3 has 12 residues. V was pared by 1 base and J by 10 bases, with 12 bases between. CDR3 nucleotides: TGCAGCGTTGAAGGAATGGGGTGGGCGCAGTATTTT. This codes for CSVEGMGWAQYF.

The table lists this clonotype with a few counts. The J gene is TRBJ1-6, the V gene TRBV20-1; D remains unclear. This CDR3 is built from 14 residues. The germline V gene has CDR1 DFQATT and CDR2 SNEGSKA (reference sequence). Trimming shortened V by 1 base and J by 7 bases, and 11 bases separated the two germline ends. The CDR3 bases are TGCAGTGCTAGAGTGGGAGGAGGCAATTCACCCCTCCACTTT. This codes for CSARVGGGNSPLHF.

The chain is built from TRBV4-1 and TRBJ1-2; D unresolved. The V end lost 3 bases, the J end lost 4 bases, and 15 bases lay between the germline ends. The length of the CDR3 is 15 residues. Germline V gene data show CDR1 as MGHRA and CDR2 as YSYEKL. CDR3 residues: CASSHHGRQPYGYTF. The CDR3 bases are TGCGCCAGCAGCCATCACGGGAGGCAGCCCTATGGCTACACCTTC.

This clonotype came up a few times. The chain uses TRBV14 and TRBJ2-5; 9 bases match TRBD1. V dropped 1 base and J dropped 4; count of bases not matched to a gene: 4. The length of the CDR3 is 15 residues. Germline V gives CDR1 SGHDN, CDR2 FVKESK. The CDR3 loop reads CASSQATGGPETQYF. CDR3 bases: TGTGCCAGCAGCCAAGCCACAGGGGGCCCAGAGACCCAGTACTTC.

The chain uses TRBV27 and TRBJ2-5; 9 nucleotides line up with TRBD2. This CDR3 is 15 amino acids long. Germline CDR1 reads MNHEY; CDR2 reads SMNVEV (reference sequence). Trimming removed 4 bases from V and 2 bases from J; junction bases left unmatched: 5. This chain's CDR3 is CASSSSGGPQETQYF. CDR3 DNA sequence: TGTGCCAGCAGTTCCAGCGGGGGGCCACAAGAGACCCAGTACTTC.

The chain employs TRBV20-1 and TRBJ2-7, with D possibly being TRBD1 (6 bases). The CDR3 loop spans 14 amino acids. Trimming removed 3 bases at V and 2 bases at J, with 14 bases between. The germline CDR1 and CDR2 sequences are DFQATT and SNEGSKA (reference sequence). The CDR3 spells CSASSPQGTYEQYF. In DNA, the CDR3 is TGCAGTGCTAGCTCCCCGCAGGGGACCTACGAGCAGTACTTC.

The CDR3 sequence: CASIPEALGGEQFF. Here the CDR3 DNA reads TGTGCCAGCATCCCCGAGGCCCTAGGCGGTGAGCAGTTCTTC. The genes are TRBV2 and TRBJ2-1; D is undetermined. CDR1 and CDR2 (germline): SNHLY, FYNNEI. V dropped 7 bases and J dropped 9 bases, with 19 bases sitting between them. This CDR3 contains 14 residues.

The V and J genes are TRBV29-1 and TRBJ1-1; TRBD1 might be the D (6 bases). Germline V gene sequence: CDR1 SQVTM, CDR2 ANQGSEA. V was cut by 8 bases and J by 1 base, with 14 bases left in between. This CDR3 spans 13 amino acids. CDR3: CSTSGTSNTEAFF. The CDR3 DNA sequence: TGCAGCACCTCCGGGACATCGAACACTGAAGCTTTCTTT.

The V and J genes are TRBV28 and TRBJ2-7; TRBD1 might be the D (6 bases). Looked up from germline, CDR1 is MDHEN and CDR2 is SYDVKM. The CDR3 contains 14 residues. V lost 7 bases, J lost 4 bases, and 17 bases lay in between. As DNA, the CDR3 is TGTGCCAGCACCAGCCCGGGACACCTATACGAGCAGTACGTC. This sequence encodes CASTSPGHLYEQYV.

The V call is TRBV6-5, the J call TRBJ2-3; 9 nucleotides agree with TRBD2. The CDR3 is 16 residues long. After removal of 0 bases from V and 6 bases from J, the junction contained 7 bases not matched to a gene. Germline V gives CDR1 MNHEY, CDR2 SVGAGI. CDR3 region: CASSYSGAGLADTQYF. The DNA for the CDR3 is TGTGCCAGCAGTTACTCCGGGGCGGGACTAGCCGATACGCAGTATTTT.

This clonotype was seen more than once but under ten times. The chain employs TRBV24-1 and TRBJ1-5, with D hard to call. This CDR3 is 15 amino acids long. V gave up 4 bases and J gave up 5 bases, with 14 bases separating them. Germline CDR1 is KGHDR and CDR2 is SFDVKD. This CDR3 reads CATSDRGWGDQPQHF. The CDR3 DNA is TGTGCCACCAGTGACAGAGGTTGGGGAGATCAGCCCCAGCATTTT.

DNA of the CDR3: TGTGCCAGTAAGCCCCTCCAGGGTACTGAAGCTTTCTTT. It encodes CASKPLQGTEAFF. J is TRBJ1-1 and V is TRBV19, with a weak D call TRBD1 (5 bases). V lost 7 bases and J lost 5, with 14 bases in between. There are 13 residues in the CDR3. Germline V CDR1 and CDR2: LNHDA, SQIVND (reference sequence).

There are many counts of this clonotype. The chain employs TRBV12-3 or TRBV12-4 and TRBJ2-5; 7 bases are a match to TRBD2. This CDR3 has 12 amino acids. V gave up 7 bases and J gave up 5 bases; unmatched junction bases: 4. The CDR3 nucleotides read TGTGCCAGCAAGCGGGGAGGGGAGACCCAGTACTTC. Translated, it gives CASKRGGETQYF.

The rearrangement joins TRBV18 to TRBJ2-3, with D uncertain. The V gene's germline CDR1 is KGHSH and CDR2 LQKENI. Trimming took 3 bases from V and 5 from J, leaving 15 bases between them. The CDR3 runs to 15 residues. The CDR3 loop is CASSPYSPAGDTQYF. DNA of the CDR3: TGTGCCAGCTCACCGTATAGCCCAGCAGGAGATACGCAGTATTTT. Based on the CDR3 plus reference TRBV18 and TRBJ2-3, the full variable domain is NAGVMQNPRHLVRRRGQEARLRCSPMKGHSHVYWYRQLPEEGLKFMVYLQKENIIDESGMPKERFSAEFPKEGPSILRIQQVVRGDSAAYFCASSPYSPAGDTQYFGPGTRLTVL.

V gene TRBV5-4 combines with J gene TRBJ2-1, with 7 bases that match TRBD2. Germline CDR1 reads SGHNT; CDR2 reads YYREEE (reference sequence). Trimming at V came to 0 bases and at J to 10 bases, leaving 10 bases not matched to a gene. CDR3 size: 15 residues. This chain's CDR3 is CASSLEMGTTPEQFF. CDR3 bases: TGTGCCAGCAGCTTGGAGATGGGGACTACCCCAGAGCAGTTCTTC.

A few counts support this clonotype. The CDR3 sequence: CASSFPLVETQYF. The DNA for the CDR3 is TGTGCCAGCAGCTTTCCCCTAGTCGAGACCCAGTACTTC. The chain combines TRBV7-9 with TRBJ2-5, with D hard to call. This CDR3 is built from 13 residues. In germline, CDR1 is SEHNR, CDR2 FQNEAQ (reference sequence). The V end was cut by 3 bases, the J end by 5 bases, with 10 bases between.

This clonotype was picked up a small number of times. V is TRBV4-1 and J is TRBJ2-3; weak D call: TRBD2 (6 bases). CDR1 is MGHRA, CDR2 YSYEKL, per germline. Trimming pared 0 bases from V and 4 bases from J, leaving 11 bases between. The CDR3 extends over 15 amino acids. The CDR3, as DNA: TGCGCCAGCAGCCAAGAGGCAGCGGGCCCAGATACGCAGTATTTT. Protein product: CASSQEAAGPDTQYF.

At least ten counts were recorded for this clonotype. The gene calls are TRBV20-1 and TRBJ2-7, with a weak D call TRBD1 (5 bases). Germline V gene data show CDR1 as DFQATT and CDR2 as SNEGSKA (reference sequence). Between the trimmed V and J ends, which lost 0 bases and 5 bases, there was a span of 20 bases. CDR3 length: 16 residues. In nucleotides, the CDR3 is TGCAGTGCTAGAGATCTGGCATCAAACCAGGGCGACGAGCAGTACTTC. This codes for CSARDLASNQGDEQYF.

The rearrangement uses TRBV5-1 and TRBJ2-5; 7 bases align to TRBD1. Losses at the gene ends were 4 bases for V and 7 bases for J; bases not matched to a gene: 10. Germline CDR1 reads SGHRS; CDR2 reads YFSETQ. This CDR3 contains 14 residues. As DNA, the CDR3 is TGCGCCAGCAGCCTGCCGACAGGGCTGGGGACCCAGTACTTC. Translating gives CASSLPTGLGTQYF.

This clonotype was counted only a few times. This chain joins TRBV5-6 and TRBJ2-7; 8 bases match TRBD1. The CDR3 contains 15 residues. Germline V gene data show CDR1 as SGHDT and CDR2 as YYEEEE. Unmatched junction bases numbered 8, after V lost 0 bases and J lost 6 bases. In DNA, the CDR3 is TGTGCCAGCAGCTTGGCTCCGGGACAGGTTATCGAGCAGTACTTC. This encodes CASSLAPGQVIEQYF.

The CDR3 DNA is TGCGCCAGCAGCTTGGTTTCGGGCACTAGAACTGAAGCTTTCTTT. It encodes CASSLVSGTRTEAFF. The J gene is TRBJ1-1, the V gene TRBV5-1; D not resolved. V was clipped by 0 bases and J by 5 bases, with 14 bases between them. The germline V gene has CDR1 SGHRS and CDR2 YFSETQ. The CDR3 covers 15 residues.

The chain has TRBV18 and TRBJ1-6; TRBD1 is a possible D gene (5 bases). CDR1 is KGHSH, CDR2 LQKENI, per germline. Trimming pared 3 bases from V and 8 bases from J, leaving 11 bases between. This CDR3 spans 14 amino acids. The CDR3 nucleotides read TGTGCCAGCTCACCGGGAACAGGCTATTCACCCCTCCACTTT. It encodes CASSPGTGYSPLHF.

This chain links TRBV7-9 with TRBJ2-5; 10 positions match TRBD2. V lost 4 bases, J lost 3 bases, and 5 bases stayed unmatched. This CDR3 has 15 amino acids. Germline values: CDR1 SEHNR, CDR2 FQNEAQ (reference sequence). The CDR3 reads CASSWGTSAEETQYF. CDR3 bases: TGTGCCAGCAGCTGGGGGACTAGCGCGGAAGAGACCCAGTACTTC.

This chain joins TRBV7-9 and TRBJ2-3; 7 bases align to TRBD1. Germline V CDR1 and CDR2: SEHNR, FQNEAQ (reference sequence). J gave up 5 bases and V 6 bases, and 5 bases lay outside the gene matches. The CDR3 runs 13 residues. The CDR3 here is CASSTGVIDTQYF. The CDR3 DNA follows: TGTGCCAGCAGTACAGGGGTGATAGATACGCAGTATTTT.

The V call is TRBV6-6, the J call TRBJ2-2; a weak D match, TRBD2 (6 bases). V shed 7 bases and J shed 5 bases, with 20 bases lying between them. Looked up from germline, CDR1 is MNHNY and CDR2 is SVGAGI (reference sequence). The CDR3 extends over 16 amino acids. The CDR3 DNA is TGTGCCAGCATAACCCAAGGCGGGGTGGAGACCGGGGAGCTGTTTTTT. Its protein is CASITQGGVETGELFF.

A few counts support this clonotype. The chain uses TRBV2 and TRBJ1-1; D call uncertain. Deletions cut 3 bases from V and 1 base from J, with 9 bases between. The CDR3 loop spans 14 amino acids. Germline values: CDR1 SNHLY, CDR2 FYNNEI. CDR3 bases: TGTGCCAGCAGTGACGAGCGGGGGAACACTGAAGCTTTCTTT. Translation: CASSDERGNTEAFF.